This T cell receptor beta chain originates from a study of blood T cell repertoires in COVID-19. V lost 8 bases and J 1 base, leaving 5 bases between the germline ends. The CDR3 is 12 residues long. Germline V gene sequence: CDR1 ENHRY, CDR2 SYGVKD. While infection was still active, Seattle patients were enrolled and then followed longitudinally. Clones were read by immunoSEQ multiplex PCR, and TCRdb kept only the in-frame ones, dropping some. The sample lists about 160,000 clones; over 90% were seen once. The V and J genes are TRBV10-3 and TRBJ2-2; D is unclear. The sequenced material came from peripheral blood. The TCR was taken from a woman aged 60-70 years with COVID-19, enrolled during active disease. CDR3 DNA sequence: TGTGCCATCTCAAAGAACACCGGGGAGCTGTTTTTT. Translation: CAISKNTGELFF.